The 12 T cell receptor beta chains presented below share a single source sample, sequenced in a study of metastatic and nonmetastatic thyroid tumors. Patients underwent thyroid surgery, and none had received any treatment before it. TCRdb re-clonotyped the PCR reads via MiXCR. Here the sample spans roughly 40,000 clones, approximately 17% being singletons. What was sequenced was tumor tissue. The receptors were sampled from a female donor with papillary thyroid cancer or a benign thyroid nodule (not recorded which). Some clones in this sample may be carry-over from other donors' samples.

This clone was seen a handful of times. The junction does not match germline at one end; this may be a read error. Other nucleotide sequences in the sample specify the same CDR3. The rearrangement joins TRBV18 to TRBJ1-1; D gene uncertain. The CDR3 spans 13 residues. The V gene's germline CDR1 is KGHSH and CDR2 LQKENI. The CDR3 loop is CASSPAGNTEAFF. The CDR3 bases are TGTGCTAGCTCACCAGCGGGGAACACTGAAGCTTTCTTT.

For this clone: Germline is not matched at one junction end, which may reflect a read error. J is TRBJ1-2 and V is TRBV11-2; 8 nucleotides align to TRBD1. Germline values: CDR1 SGHAT, CDR2 FQNNGV. CDR3 length: 16 amino acids. The CDR3 loop reads CASSLVWPGQVNGCTF. In DNA, the CDR3 is TGTGCCAGCAGCTTAGTCTGGCCGGGACAGGTGAATGGCTGCACCTTC. Full variable domain (rest looked up from reference TRBV11-2 and TRBJ1-2): EAGVAQSPRYKIIEKRQSVAFWCNPISGHATLYWYQQILGQGPKLLIQFQNNGVVDDSQLPKDRFSAERLKGVDSTLKIQPAKLEDSAVYLCASSLVWPGQVNGCTFGSGTRLTVV.

A word on this clone: A junction boundary mismatches the germline segment, possibly from a read error. CDR3 bases: TGTGCCAGCAGTCCAGGGACAGGGACAGGTCAGGCCCAGCATTTT. Translated: CASSPGTGTGQAQHF. This chain uses TRBV6-1 with TRBJ1-5; 9 bases are shared with TRBD1. This CDR3 spans 15 amino acids. Germline assignment: CDR1 MNHNS and CDR2 SASEGT.

In its sample, this clone was seen many times. V is TRBV10-3 and J is TRBJ2-7; TRBD2 matches at 7 bases. Germline CDR1 is ENHRY and CDR2 is SYGVKD. The V segment lost 10 bases and the J segment 4 bases; nucleotides outside the gene matches: 13. The CDR3 extends over 14 amino acids. In nucleotides, the CDR3 is TGTGCCACCTCGCCTGGCGGGAGTAGGTACGAGCAGTACTTC. This gives the protein CATSPGGSRYEQYF.

This clone was counted at least ten times. Other DNA sequences of this sample code for an identical CDR3. In DNA form, the CDR3 reads TGTGCCAGCAGTCCCGGGACAGGGACAGGTCAGCCCCAGCATTTT. It specifies CASSPGTGTGQPQHF. The chain joins TRBV6-1 to TRBJ1-5, with TRBD1 identical over 9 bases. Germline V lookup: CDR1 MNHNS, CDR2 SASEGT. The CDR3 loop spans 15 amino acids. V was clipped by 5 bases and J by 6 bases; unmatched bases: 8.

In regard to this clone: A much more abundant neighbour one base away suggests this may be a read error. This chain connects TRBV19 to TRBJ2-2; D remains ambiguous. The CDR3 contains 16 residues. Germline lookup yields CDR1 LNHDA and CDR2 SQIVND (reference sequence). For the CDR3, the DNA is TGTGCCAGTAGTATAGCCCAGGCGCTGAACACCGTGGAGCTGTTTTTT. Protein product: CASSIAQALNTVELFF.

By share, this clone ranks as medium-sized. The chain links TRBV2 to TRBJ2-7; TRBD1 aligns across 8 bases. The CDR3 spans 13 residues. Germline V CDR1 and CDR2: SNHLY, FYNNEI. The junction had 7 bases not matched to a gene; V was cut back by 8 bases and J by 4 bases. CDR3 nucleotides: TGTGCCAGCCACCGGGACAGGCAATACGAGCAGTACTTC. Protein sequence: CASHRDRQYEQYF.

The table lists this clone with many counts. The chain is built from TRBV4-1 and TRBJ1-3, with no clear D. Germline V gene data show CDR1 as MGHRA and CDR2 as YSYEKL. The V gene lost 4 bases and the J gene lost 0 bases, with 10 bases spanning the gap. The CDR3 has 15 amino acids. The CDR3 here is CASSLGGNSGNTIYF. The CDR3 DNA follows: TGCGCCAGCAGCCTAGGAGGGAACTCTGGAAACACCATATATTTT.

Comments on this clone: One junction end does not reproduce the germline sequence, and a read error may be involved. This rearrangement joins TRBV14 to TRBJ2-5; D is perhaps TRBD1 (6 bases). Germline CDR1 is SGHDN and CDR2 is FVKESK. The CDR3 sequence is 14 residues long. The CDR3: CANSRLNRGETQYF. DNA of the CDR3: TGTGCCAACAGCCGCCTGAATAGGGGGGAGACCCAGTACTTC.

This clone was seen many times. The J gene is TRBJ2-7, the V gene TRBV5-1; D is possibly TRBD2 (5 bases). CDR3 length: 14 residues. CDR1 SGHRS and CDR2 YFSETQ come from the germline V gene. With 0 bases removed from V and 3 bases from J, the gap between germline ends came to 10 bases. The CDR3, as DNA: TGCGCCAGCAGCTTGGCCCTAGCTTACTACGAGCAGTACTTC. It is translated as CASSLALAYYEQYF.

By its share, this clone is medium-sized. The chain recombines TRBV19 with TRBJ2-7; D is ambiguous. Germline V gene lookup returns CDR1 LNHDA and CDR2 SQIVND (reference sequence). The CDR3 is made up of 14 amino acids. With 1 base removed from V and 7 bases from J, the gap between germline ends came to 14 bases. The CDR3 coding sequence is TGTGCCAGTAGTATAGGAGGACCCCGGGTGGAGCAGTACTTC. This gives the protein CASSIGGPRVEQYF.

This clone was counted at least ten times. The rearrangement joins TRBV6-5 to TRBJ1-1; D not resolved. Germline V gene sequence: CDR1 MNHEY, CDR2 SVGAGI. CDR3 length: 15 residues. Trimming cost V 2 bases and J 0 bases, with 10 bases left between them. CDR3 protein: CASSYLPGMNTEAFF. In nucleotides, the CDR3 is TGTGCCAGCAGTTACCTTCCGGGGATGAACACTGAAGCTTTCTTT.